The clone carrying this T cell receptor beta chain occurred a few times. Donor samples were obtained from healthy Caucasian individuals from Russia, aged about 6 to 100. Together with a sample-barcoded 5' primer, a J-beta primer mix was included in a second PCR lasting about 6 to 11 cycles. TCRdb reprocessed the 5' RACE reads via MiXCR and lists one record per CDR3 protein. The table has 850,000 to 1,300,000 distinct CDR3 sequences, 35% to 55% seen once. Germline V gene lookup returns CDR1 DFQATT and CDR2 SNEGSKA (reference sequence). The V gene lost 5 bases and the J gene lost 0 bases, with 13 bases spanning the gap. The CDR3 is 14 residues long. This sample was included in a study of blood T cells in healthy people across ages.

The chain has TRBV20-1 and TRBJ1-1; D is unclear. The sample comprised blood. The TCR originated in an older woman in good health. The CDR3 loop is CSASAGGMNTEAFF. Written as DNA, the CDR3 is TGCAGTGCTTCGGCCGGTGGCATGAACACTGAAGCTTTCTTT.